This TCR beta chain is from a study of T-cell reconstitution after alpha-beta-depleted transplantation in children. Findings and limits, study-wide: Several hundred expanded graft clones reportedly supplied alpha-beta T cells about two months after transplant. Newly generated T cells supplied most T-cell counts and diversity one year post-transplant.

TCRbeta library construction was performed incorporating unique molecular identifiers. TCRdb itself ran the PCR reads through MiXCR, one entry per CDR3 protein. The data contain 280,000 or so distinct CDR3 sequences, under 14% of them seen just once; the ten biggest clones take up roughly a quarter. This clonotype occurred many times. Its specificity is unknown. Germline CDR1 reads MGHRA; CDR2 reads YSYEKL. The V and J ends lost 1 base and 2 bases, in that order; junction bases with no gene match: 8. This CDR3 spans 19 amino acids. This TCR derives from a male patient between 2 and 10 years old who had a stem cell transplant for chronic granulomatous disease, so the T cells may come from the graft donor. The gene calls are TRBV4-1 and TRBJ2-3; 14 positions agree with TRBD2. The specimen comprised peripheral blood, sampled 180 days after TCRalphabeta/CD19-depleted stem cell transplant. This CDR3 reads CASSQVGLAGGGTTDTQYF. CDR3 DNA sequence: TGCGCCAGCAGCCAAGTTGGACTAGCGGGAGGCGGAACCACAGATACGCAGTATTTT.